This record looks at one T cell receptor (beta chain) sequence and its context. The data stem from a study of blood T cell repertoires in COVID-19. Only in-frame clones appear in the TCRdb table, and some are missing; sequencing was by immunoSEQ multiplex PCR. The table includes around 230,000 clones, roughly 85% detected once. Seattle patients were enrolled while actively infected and followed longitudinally. This receptor was taken from a man in his forties or fifties with COVID-19, enrolled during active disease. The sample comprised peripheral blood.

CDR3 sequence (DNA): TGTGCCAGCAGCCAAAGCCCAGTTTTGGGGGCCTTAGGGAATGAGCAGTTCTTC. Translated: CASSQSPVLGALGNEQFF. The chain is built from TRBV4-2 and TRBJ2-1; weak D call: TRBD1 (6 bases). CDR1 is LGHNA and CDR2 is YNFKEQ in the germline V gene. The length of the CDR3 is 18 residues. The V gene lost 2 bases and the J gene lost 7 bases, with 24 bases spanning the gap.